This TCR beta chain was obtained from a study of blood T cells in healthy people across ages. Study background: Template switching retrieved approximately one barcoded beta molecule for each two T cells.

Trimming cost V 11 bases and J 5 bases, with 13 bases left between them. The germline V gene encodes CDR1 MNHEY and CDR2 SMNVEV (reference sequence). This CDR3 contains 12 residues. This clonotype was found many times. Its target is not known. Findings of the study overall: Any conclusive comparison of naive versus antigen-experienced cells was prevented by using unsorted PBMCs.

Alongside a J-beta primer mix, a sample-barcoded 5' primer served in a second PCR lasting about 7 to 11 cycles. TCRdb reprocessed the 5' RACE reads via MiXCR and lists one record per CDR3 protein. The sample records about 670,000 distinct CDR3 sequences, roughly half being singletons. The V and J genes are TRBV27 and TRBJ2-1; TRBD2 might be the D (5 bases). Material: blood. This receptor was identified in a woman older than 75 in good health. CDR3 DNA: TGTGCCGCGGGCCTTTTCAACAATGAGCAGTTCTTC. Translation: CAAGLFNNEQFF.